The rows below give T cell receptor beta chains drawn from one sample of a study of human T cells and chemical hapten exposure. TCRdb redid the calling of the RACE reads with MiXCR, one entry per CDR3 protein. This sample has a few hundred thousand distinct CDR3 sequences, with under 6.5% found just once. The sequencing used whole blood, collected in connection with sensitization to the hapten diphenylcyclopropenone (DPC). The source is a woman under 30 with alopecia areata. Some clones in this sample may be carry-over from other donors' samples. CDR3s include the opening cysteine and the closing phenylalanine or tryptophan. Each record gives: CDR3 DNA, CDR3 protein, J gene, clone size, V gene, D gene. D genes are given only for firm matches. The size entry is marked missing in some rows and otherwise reads once, few, many or a size class.

cdr3_nt: TGTGCCAGCAGTTACTCGGCTGGCGGTGAAGCTTTCTTT; cdr3_aa: CASSYSAGGEAFF; j_call: TRBJ1-1; clone_size: many; v_call: TRBV6-5; d_call: .
cdr3_nt: TGTGCCAGCAGTTTATTGGTGGGACAGGGGAATTCACCCCTCCACTTT; cdr3_aa: CASSLLVGQGNSPLHF; j_call: TRBJ1-6; clone_size: few; v_call: TRBV27; d_call: TRBD1
cdr3_nt: TGTGCCAGCAGCGTACTCCCGGACCCCTACGAGCAGTACTTC; cdr3_aa: CASSVLPDPYEQYF; j_call: TRBJ2-7; clone_size: .; v_call: TRBV9; d_call: .
cdr3_nt: TGTGCCAGCAGTTACAGTCTCGCCCGGTTGAACACTGAAGCTTTCTTT; cdr3_aa: CASSYSLARLNTEAFF; j_call: TRBJ1-1; clone_size: .; v_call: TRBV6-6; d_call: .
cdr3_nt: TGTGCCAGCAGTATCTCAGGGAGCTCCTATAATTCACCCCTCCACTTT; cdr3_aa: CASSISGSSYNSPLHF; j_call: TRBJ1-6; clone_size: many; v_call: TRBV6-5; d_call: .
cdr3_nt: TGTGCCTCAGGGACAGGGGACACTGAAGCTTTCTTT; cdr3_aa: CASGTGDTEAFF; j_call: TRBJ1-1; clone_size: many; v_call: TRBV10-3; d_call: TRBD1
cdr3_nt: TGTGCCAGCAGCTTAGCGGTCACAGACACCGGGGAGCTGTTTTTT; cdr3_aa: CASSLAVTDTGELFF; j_call: TRBJ2-2; clone_size: few; v_call: TRBV7-9; d_call: .
cdr3_nt: TGTGCCCGTCCGGTGACAGGGAGTAACTATGGCTACACCTTC; cdr3_aa: CARPVTGSNYGYTF; j_call: TRBJ1-2; clone_size: .; v_call: TRBV28; d_call: TRBD1
cdr3_nt: TGTGCCAGCAGTTTAGCTTACTCCTTCGATGAGCAGTTCTTC; cdr3_aa: CASSLAYSFDEQFF; j_call: TRBJ2-1; clone_size: .; v_call: TRBV12-3/TRBV12-4; d_call: .
cdr3_nt: TGTGCCAGCAGCCAAGCTGCGGGGGGGCAGGACATTCAGTACTTC; cdr3_aa: CASSQAAGGQDIQYF; j_call: TRBJ2-4; clone_size: many; v_call: TRBV4-2; d_call: TRBD2
cdr3_nt: TGTGCCAGCAGTTTAGGGACATTAAAAAATTCACCCCTCCACTTT; cdr3_aa: CASSLGTLKNSPLHF; j_call: TRBJ1-6; clone_size: many; v_call: TRBV12-3/TRBV12-4; d_call: .
cdr3_nt: TGTGCCAGCTCACCACCCGGAGGTCGGCAGTACTTC; cdr3_aa: CASSPPGGRQYF; j_call: TRBJ2-7; clone_size: few; v_call: TRBV18; d_call: .
cdr3_nt: TGTGCCAGCAGCCAAACGACACCCCTTCGGAGAGACGAGCAGTACTTC; cdr3_aa: CASSQTTPLRRDEQYF; j_call: TRBJ2-7; clone_size: many; v_call: TRBV3-1; d_call: .